This T cell receptor (beta chain) was identified in a study of shared clonotypes between healthy human individuals. Looking at the study overall: Every donor yielded three CD4 naive, three CD4 memory, two CD8 naive and one CD8 memory plate.

Everyone who donated was a Caucasian adult who lived in Nashville, Tennessee. In the authors' methods: Junction-only sequences without quality scores came from ImmunoSEQ, so filtering differed. Clones were sequenced by immunoSEQ multiplex PCR, and TCRdb holds only the in-frame ones, with some missing. The V and J calls and clone size come from that table; D and trimming were worked out from the DNA. The sample lists over a million clones, approximately 98.5% occurring once. Trimming shortened V by 0 bases and J by 4 bases, and 7 bases separated the two germline ends. The germline gives CDR1 SGDLS, CDR2 YYNGEE. The CDR3 has 13 residues. Points on this clone: Other DNA sequences in this sample translate to the same CDR3.

The sample consisted of naive CD4+ T cells sorted from blood. Specified subset: CD45RA+ positively selected. J is TRBJ1-2 and V is TRBV9; D not resolved. This TCR derives from a man under 40 in good health. The CDR3 loop is CASSVGQAYGYTF. CDR3 nucleotide sequence: TGTGCCAGCAGCGTAGGCCAAGCCTATGGCTACACCTTC.